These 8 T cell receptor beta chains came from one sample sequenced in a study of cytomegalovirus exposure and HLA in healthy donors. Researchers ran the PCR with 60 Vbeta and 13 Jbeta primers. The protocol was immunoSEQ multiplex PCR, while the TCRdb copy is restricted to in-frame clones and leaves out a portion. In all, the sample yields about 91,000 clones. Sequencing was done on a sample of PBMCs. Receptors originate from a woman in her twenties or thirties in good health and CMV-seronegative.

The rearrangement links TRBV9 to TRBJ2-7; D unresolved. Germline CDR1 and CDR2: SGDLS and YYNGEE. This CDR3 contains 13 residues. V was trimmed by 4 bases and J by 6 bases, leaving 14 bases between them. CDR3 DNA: TGTGCCAGCAGCCTCCTCGGGTGGTCCGAGCAGTACTTC. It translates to CASSLLGWSEQYF. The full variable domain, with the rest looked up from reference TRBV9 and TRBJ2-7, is DSGVTQTPKHLITATGQRVTLRCSPRSGDLSVYWYQQSLDQGLQFLIQYYNGEERAKGNILERFSAQQFPDLHSELNLSSLELGDSALYFCASSLLGWSEQYFGPGTRLTVT.

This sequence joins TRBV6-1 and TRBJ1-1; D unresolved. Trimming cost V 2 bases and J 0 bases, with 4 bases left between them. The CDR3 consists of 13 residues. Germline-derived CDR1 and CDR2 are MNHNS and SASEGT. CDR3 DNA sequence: TGTGCCAGCAGTGAACAGGTGAACACTGAAGCTTTCTTT. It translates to CASSEQVNTEAFF.

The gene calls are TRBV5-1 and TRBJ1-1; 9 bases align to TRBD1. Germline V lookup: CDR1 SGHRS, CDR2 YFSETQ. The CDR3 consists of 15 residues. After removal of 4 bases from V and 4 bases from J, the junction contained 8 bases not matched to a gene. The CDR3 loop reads CASSITGTGTTEAFF. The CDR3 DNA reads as TGCGCCAGCAGCATCACCGGGACAGGGACCACTGAAGCTTTCTTT. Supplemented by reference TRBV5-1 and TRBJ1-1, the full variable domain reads KAGVTQTPRYLIKTRGQQVTLSCSPISGHRSVSWYQQTPGQGLQFLFEYFSETQRNKGNFPGRFSGRQFSNSRSEMNVSTLELGDSALYLCASSITGTGTTEAFFGQGTRLTVV.

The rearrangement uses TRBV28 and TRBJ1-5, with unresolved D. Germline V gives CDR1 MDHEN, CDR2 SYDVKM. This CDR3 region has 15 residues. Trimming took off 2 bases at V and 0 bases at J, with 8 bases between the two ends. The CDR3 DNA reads TGTGCCAGCAGTTTAATTGCAGGTAGCAATCAGCCCCAGCATTTT. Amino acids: CASSLIAGSNQPQHF.

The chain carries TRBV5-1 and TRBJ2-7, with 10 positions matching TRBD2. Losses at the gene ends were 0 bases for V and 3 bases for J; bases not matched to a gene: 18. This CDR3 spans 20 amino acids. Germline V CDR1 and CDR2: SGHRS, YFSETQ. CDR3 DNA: TGCGCCAGCAGCTTGGCTCTGACCTCTAGCGGGAGAGGTATTAGCTACGAGCAGTACTTC. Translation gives CASSLALTSSGRGISYEQYF.

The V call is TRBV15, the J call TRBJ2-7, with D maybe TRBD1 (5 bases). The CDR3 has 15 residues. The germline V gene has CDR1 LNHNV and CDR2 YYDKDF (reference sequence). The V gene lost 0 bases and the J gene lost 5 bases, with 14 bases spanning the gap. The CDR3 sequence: CATSRDLTGWNEQYF. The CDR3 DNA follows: TGTGCCACCAGCAGAGATTTAACAGGCTGGAACGAGCAGTACTTC.

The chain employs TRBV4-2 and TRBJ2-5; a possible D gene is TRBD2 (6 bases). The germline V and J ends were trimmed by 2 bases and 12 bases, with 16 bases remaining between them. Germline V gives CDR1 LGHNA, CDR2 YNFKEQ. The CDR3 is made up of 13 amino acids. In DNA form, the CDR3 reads TGTGCCAGCAGCCAAAGGAGGGGCGGGACTGAGTACTTC. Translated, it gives CASSQRRGGTEYF.

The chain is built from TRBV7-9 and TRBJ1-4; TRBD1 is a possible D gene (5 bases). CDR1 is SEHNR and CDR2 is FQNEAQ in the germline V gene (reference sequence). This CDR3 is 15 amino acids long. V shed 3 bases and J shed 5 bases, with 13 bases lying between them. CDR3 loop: CASSFSGDTNEKLFF. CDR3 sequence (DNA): TGTGCCAGCAGCTTCTCGGGGGATACGAATGAAAAACTGTTTTTT.